The sequence of this T cell receptor beta chain was determined in a study of beta chain features in type 1 diabetes. In germline, CDR1 is SGHTA, CDR2 FQGTGA. The V gene lost 2 bases and the J gene lost 2 bases, with 7 bases spanning the gap. The CDR3 loop spans 14 amino acids. Reverse transcription of all isolated RNA meant that expressed TCRB transcripts were sequenced. Generated by immunoSEQ multiplex PCR, the TCRdb table keeps only in-frame clones and is missing some. The sample consists of under 300,000 clones, under 8.5% of them appearing once. This chain connects TRBV7-3 to TRBJ2-1, with unresolved D. The sample taken for sequencing was central memory CD4+ T cells from blood. The TCR comes from a woman aged 18-29 years in good health. As DNA, the CDR3 is TGTGCCAGCAGCTTAGATGCGGCCTACAATGAGCAGTTCTTC. This gives the protein CASSLDAAYNEQFF.